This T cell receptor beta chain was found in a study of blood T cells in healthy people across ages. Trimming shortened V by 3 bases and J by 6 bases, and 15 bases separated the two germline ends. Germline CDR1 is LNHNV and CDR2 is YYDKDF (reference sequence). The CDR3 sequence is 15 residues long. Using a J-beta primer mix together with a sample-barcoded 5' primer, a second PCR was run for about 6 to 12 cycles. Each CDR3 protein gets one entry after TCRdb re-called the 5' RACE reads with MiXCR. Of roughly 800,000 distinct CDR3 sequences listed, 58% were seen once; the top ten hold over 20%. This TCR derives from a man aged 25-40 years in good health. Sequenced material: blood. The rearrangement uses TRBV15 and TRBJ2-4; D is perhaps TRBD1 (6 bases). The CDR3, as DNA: TGTGCCACCAGCAGGGACGGACAGAACGGAAACATTCAGTACTTC. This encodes CATSRDGQNGNIQYF.